Listed below are T cell receptor beta chains from one sample, sequenced in a study of blood T cell repertoires in COVID-19. The method was immunoSEQ multiplex PCR; TCRdb's version includes in-frame clones alone and lacks a portion of them. Seen here are roughly 290,000 clones, 70% to 90% observed once, and the top ten hold roughly 6.2%. Material for sequencing was PBMCs or T cells enriched from blood (not recorded which). These receptor sequences come from a woman aged 40 to 49 who had recovered from COVID-19. Both conserved end residues are trimmed from each CDR3. D genes are given only for firm matches.

>TRBV18|-
ASSATGTQNTEAF
>TRBV7-2|-
ASSLRGGAYNSPLH
>TRBV27|TRBD2
ASSLCRPGLAGKETQY
>TRBV19|TRBD2
ASSTRTSGSDEQF
>TRBV28|TRBD2
ASSLIGSGIQETQY
>TRBV6-1|-
ASSEASSYNSPLH
>TRBV28|TRBD2
ASSLAHSGSNEQF
>TRBV5-1|-
ASSPQGGRYGYT
>TRBV6-5|TRBD1
ASSNRGPYEQY
>TRBV7-2|-
ASSPQFGGWAYEAF
>TRBV6-2/TRBV6-3|TRBD1
ASSTPPGGQGTNYGYT
>TRBV3-1/TRBV3-2|-
ASSQEGGPETQY
>TRBV11-2|TRBD2
ASSPSGINEQF
>TRBV19|TRBD1
ASSTRLGQGAYSNQPQH
>TRBV7-2|TRBD2
ASSSGLAAGEQY
>TRBV11-2|TRBD2
ASSQRRLAGARDTQY
>TRBV12-3/TRBV12-4|TRBD1
ASSLRTGKGY
>TRBV7-3|-
ASSLMAGRTDTQY
>TRBV5-1|-
ASSLNRASTGELF
>TRBV6-2/TRBV6-3|-
ASSYLRGGQPQH
>TRBV10-2|-
ASSEWERHEQF
>TRBV6-5|-
ASSYQPAGHEQY
>TRBV6-5|-
ASSLQGINSPLH
>TRBV28|-
ASSPYTGPSGNTIY
>TRBV18|-
ASSPTTGSGNTIY
>TRBV28|-
ASTGTLGTQY
>TRBV28|TRBD1
ASSWDSRYGYT
>TRBV5-4|TRBD1
ASSRRGPNSPLH
>TRBV28|-
ASSLSRRYYNEQF
>TRBV2|TRBD2
ASSRLAGGDEQF
>TRBV7-2|-
ASSSRQEPSYEQY
>TRBV28|-
ASSSAGVDNYGYT
>TRBV10-2|-
ASTPGHSSPLH
>TRBV5-1|TRBD2
ASSPTSGLQETQY
>TRBV14|TRBD1
ASSQRGQGRGSSYGYT
>TRBV28|-
ASRDMGKPRGPGEQF
>TRBV18|TRBD1
ASSLITGTGRNEQF
>TRBV5-1|-
ASSLVAGDPDTQY
>TRBV9|-
ASSVEQYNEQF
>TRBV5-1|TRBD2
ASSRGPREGRNEQF
>TRBV7-2|-
ASSLHGGTEAF
>TRBV9|TRBD2
ASSDRGLGGDEQF